Ten or more counts support the clone carrying this TCR beta chain. The antigen is unknown. A read error may be the cause here, since a much bigger clone is one base away. Trimming took 4 bases from V and 4 from J; bases not matched to a gene: 3. The CDR3 is 15 residues long. Germline CDR1 MNHNS, CDR2 SASEGT. The data originate from a study of metastatic and nonmetastatic thyroid tumors. About the study: Repertoires from malignant and benign thyroid patients were compared across blood and tumor or nodule tissue.

Broader study findings: Versus benign nodules, malignant thyroid tumors reportedly had significantly higher TCR beta diversity, in blood and tumor.

As handled by the study authors: The study took CDR3 differences across clinicopathological groups and made a distant-metastasis classifier for papillary thyroid cancer from them. TCRdb reprocessed the PCR reads via MiXCR. The V and J calls come from TCRdb's annotation, not from the publication. The repertoire holds roughly 23,000 clones, with 13% to 15% as singletons. Thyroid surgery took place with no prior treatment in any patient. The J gene is TRBJ2-2, the V gene TRBV6-1; TRBD2 agrees at 10 bases. The sample comprised tumor tissue. This receptor was obtained from a female donor with papillary thyroid cancer or a benign thyroid nodule (not recorded which). Some clones in this sample may be carry-over from other donors' samples. The CDR3 DNA reads TGTGCCAGCAGTGCAGTAGCGGGAGGCACCGGGGAGCTGTTTTTT. It specifies CASSAVAGGTGELFF.